This TCR beta chain appears in the sequencing data of a study of radiotherapy plus CTLA-4 blockade in lung cancer. This CDR3 has 15 residues. CDR1 is SQVTM, CDR2 ANQGSEA, per germline. V lost 2 bases and J 2 bases, leaving 16 bases between the germline ends. This clone appeared once. Produced via immunoSEQ multiplex PCR; TCRdb's table is partial and in-frame only. This sample carries more than 25,000 clones, approximately 80% of them seen once, and the ten largest clones take about 7.7%. The source material was peripheral blood, sampled from a patient treated with radiotherapy plus ipilimumab. V is TRBV29-1 and J is TRBJ2-7, with a weak D call TRBD1 (5 bases). The source of this sequence is a human donor with non-small cell lung cancer who had stable disease on radiotherapy plus ipilimumab. The CDR3 spells CSVESDDRETYEQYF. CDR3 bases: TGCAGCGTTGAATCCGACGACAGAGAGACCTACGAGCAGTACTTC.